This entry lists 19 T cell receptor gamma chains sequenced from one sample in a study of gamma-delta T cells after stem cell transplantation. TCRdb fed the RT-PCR reads to CATT. The table includes fewer than 2,500 gamma-chain clones, under 7% detected once. The specimen was gamma-delta T cells. The source of these receptors is a human donor. It is not recorded whose cells these are; they may come from a transplant donor.

This clone was counted a few times. A read error likely explains why the TCRdb protein, taken from a much larger clone, differs from this DNA's translation at residue 4; the protein shown is translated from the DNA. Other DNA variants within this sample encode the same CDR3. DNA of the CDR3: TGTGCCTTGCGGGAGGAATATAAGAAACTCTTT. It translates to CALREEYKKLF. This chain joins TRGV9 and TRGJ1 or TRGJ2. There are 11 residues in the CDR3. Germline CDR1 GITISATS, CDR2 ISYDGTV (reference sequence).

This clone was observed a handful of times. It is likely a read error: a sequence one base away is far more abundant. The V gene is TRGV9, the J gene TRGJ1 or TRGJ2. TCRdb carries no J gene annotation; the J gene was assigned here by matching the DNA with germline. The V gene end was trimmed by 5 bases and the J gene end by 7 bases; junction bases not matched to a gene: 14. Germline V gene sequence: CDR1 GITISATS, CDR2 ISYDGTV (reference sequence). This CDR3 spans 14 amino acids. The CDR3 DNA reads TGTGCCTTGTGGGCGTTGGAGGTACAATATAAGAAACTCTTT. Translating gives CALWALEVQYKKLF.

This chain uses TRGV8 with TRGJ1 or TRGJ2. The J gene was not available in TCRdb and was assigned here by matching the DNA to germline segments. Unmatched junction bases numbered 4, after V lost 2 bases and J lost 0 bases. Germline V gene data show CDR1 as VENAVY and CDR2 as YDSYNSRV. The CDR3 spans 14 residues. This chain's CDR3 is CATWDMMNYYKKLF. The DNA for the CDR3 is TGTGCCACCTGGGATATGATGAATTATTATAAGAAACTCTTT.

This clone was seen a few times. TCRdb's entry gives the protein of a much larger clone, which mismatches this DNA's translation at residue 15, likely from a read error; the protein reported here is translated from the DNA. This chain links TRGV9 with TRGJP1. The CDR3 is 17 residues long. Per germline, CDR1 GITISATS and CDR2 ISYDGTV (reference sequence). CDR3 in amino acids: CALWEVRGNTTGWFEIF. CDR3 nucleotides: TGTGCCTTGTGGGAGGTGCGAGGTAATACCACTGGTTGGTTCGAGATATTT.

This clone was counted between two and nine times. The TCRdb protein, from a much larger clone, departs from this DNA's translation at residue 7, likely by read error; the protein shown derives from the DNA. V is TRGV9 and J is TRGJP. The CDR3 length is 15 residues. Per the germline V gene, CDR1 is GITISATS and CDR2 is ISYDGTV (reference sequence). DNA of the CDR3: TGTGCCTTGTGGGTACAAGGGTTGGGCAAAAAAATCAAGGTATTT. This sequence encodes CALWVQGLGKKIKVF.

Concerning this clone: A far larger clone is only one base removed, so a read error is likely. Other DNA sequences within the sample encode an identical CDR3. The chain uses TRGV9 and TRGJP. The germline gives CDR1 GITISATS, CDR2 ISYDGTV (reference sequence). The CDR3 runs 15 residues. CDR3 bases: TGTGCCCTGTGGGAGCGAGAGTTGGGCAAAAAAATCAAGGTATTT. This codes for CALWERELGKKIKVF.

Points on this clone: The protein in TCRdb stems from a much larger clone and differs at residue 3 from this DNA's translation, likely a read error; here the protein is translated from the DNA. J is TRGJ1 or TRGJ2 and V is TRGV9. TCRdb does not report a J gene; here it was assigned by matching the DNA to germline references. The germline CDR1 and CDR2 sequences are GITISATS and ISYDGTV (reference sequence). The CDR3 runs to 15 residues. The CDR3 sequence is CAVWEVGGRYYKKLF. DNA for the CDR3: TGTGCCGTGTGGGAGGTGGGGGGTAGGTATTATAAGAAACTCTTT.

The sample holds a few counts of this clone. The protein held in TCRdb is that of a much larger clone and does not match this DNA's translation at residue 12, likely because of a read error; the protein shown is translated from the DNA. The V gene is TRGV9; the J gene was not called. This CDR3 has 15 residues. Germline values: CDR1 GITISATS, CDR2 ISYDGTV (reference sequence). CDR3 sequence: CALWEVGGRYYNKLF. The CDR3 DNA reads TGTGCCTTGTGGGAGGTGGGGGGTAGGTATTATAACAAACTCTTT.

Concerning this clone itself: Within the sample, other DNA sequences also encode this same CDR3. The V call is TRGV9, the J call TRGJ1 or TRGJ2. Germline matching of the DNA provided the J gene here, since TCRdb leaves it blank. With 8 bases clipped from V and 11 bases from J, the junction kept 15 bases outside the gene matches. CDR1 GITISATS and CDR2 ISYDGTV come from the germline V gene (reference sequence). The length of the CDR3 is 12 residues. The CDR3 DNA sequence: TGTGCCTTGTTGGATTTTCGAGAGGAGAAACTCTTT. Its protein product is CALLDFREEKLF.

Remarks on this clone: This DNA's translation differs at residue 3 from TCRdb's protein, which comes from a much larger clone; a read error is likely, and the protein shown is translated from the DNA. The rearrangement joins TRGV2 to TRGJ1 or TRGJ2. TCRdb gives no J gene; it was assigned here by matching the DNA to germline. CDR3 length equals 13 residues. Germline CDR1 is EGSNGY and CDR2 is YDSYNSKV. CDR3 coding DNA: TGTGCCGCCTGGGGCGGGCTATATTATAAGAAACTCTTT. Residues: CAAWGGLYYKKLF.

By sample fraction, this clone is medium-sized (0.01 to 0.1%). With only one base between it and a far larger clone, this is likely a read error. The chain has TRGV9 and TRGJ1 or TRGJ2. CDR1 is GITISATS and CDR2 is ISYDGTV in the germline V gene (reference sequence). There are 13 residues in the CDR3. CDR3 DNA: TGTGCCTTGTGGGAGCCCTATTATTATCAGAAACTCTTT. This codes for CALWEPYYYQKLF.

Turning to this clone: This may stem from a read error, because a much larger clone lies one nucleotide away. The rearrangement links TRGV8 to TRGJ1 or TRGJ2. Germline V gene data show CDR1 as VENAVY and CDR2 as YDSYNSRV. The CDR3 is 13 residues long. The CDR3 loop is CATWAETHYKKLF. In DNA, the CDR3 is TGTGCCACATGGGCCGAAACCCATTATAAGAAACTCTTT.

Concerning this clone itself: For this DNA, TCRdb reports the protein of a much larger clone, which diverges at residue 10, most likely from a read error; the protein presented here is translated directly from the DNA. The V and J genes are TRGV9 and TRGJ1 or TRGJ2. The CDR3 totals 12 residues. The germline gives CDR1 GITISATS, CDR2 ISYDGTV (reference sequence). The CDR3 loop is CALWEVRYKTLF. The CDR3, as DNA: TGTGCCTTGTGGGAGGTGCGGTATAAGACACTCTTT.

Only a few counts were recorded for this clone. This DNA translates differently at residue 10 from the TCRdb protein, which is that of a much larger clone; a read error is likely, and the protein shown is the DNA's own translation. The V gene call reads TRGV9; no J gene was called. Germline V lookup: CDR1 GITISATS, CDR2 ISYDGTV (reference sequence). The CDR3 is 12 residues long. CDR3 sequence reads: CALWEVRYKRLF. The DNA of the CDR3 is TGTGCCTTGTGGGAGGTGCGGTATAAGAGACTCTTT.

This clone was counted only a few times. The protein TCRdb lists belongs to a much larger clone and differs from this DNA's translation at residue 4, which points to a read error; the protein shown is made from the DNA. This chain uses TRGV9 with TRGJP. The CDR3 covers 17 residues. In germline, CDR1 is GITISATS, CDR2 ISYDGTV (reference sequence). This CDR3 is CALREANVELGKKIKVF. Written as DNA, the CDR3 is TGTGCCTTGCGGGAAGCGAACGTGGAGTTGGGCAAAAAAATCAAGGTATTT.

This clone is judged medium-sized (0.01 to 0.1%). A read error likely explains this, since a far larger clone differs by one base. The chain joins TRGV9 to TRGJP. No J gene is reported in TCRdb; it was inferred here by comparing the DNA with germline. From germline, CDR1 is GITISATS and CDR2 ISYDGTV (reference sequence). CDR3 length equals 17 residues. The CDR3 DNA follows: TGTGCCTTGTGGGAGGTGCACCTTGAGTTGGGCAAAAAAAGCAAGGTATTT. This encodes CALWEVHLELGKKSKVF.

The sample holds a few counts of this clone. The rearrangement joins TRGV9 to TRGJ1 or TRGJ2. TCRdb records no J gene; here it was assigned by comparing the DNA to germline. The germline V gene has CDR1 GITISATS and CDR2 ISYDGTV (reference sequence). The J segment lost 1 base and the V segment lost 2 bases, leaving 5 bases of the junction unmatched. The CDR3 has 14 amino acids. The CDR3 nucleotides read TGTGCCTTGTGGGAGGAATACAATTATTATAAGAAACTCTTT. Encoded protein: CALWEEYNYYKKLF.

This clone was detected once. The V gene is TRGV8; the J gene was not called. Looked up from germline, CDR1 is VENAVY and CDR2 is YDSYNSRV. The CDR3 has 31 amino acids. The CDR3 DNA is TGTGCCACCTGGGGTAGATATCTGGGAAAGAAACTCTTGGCAGTGGAACAACACTTGTTGTCACAGGTAAGTATCGGAAGAATACAACATTTC. As protein: CATWGRYLGKKLLAVEQHLLSQVSIGRIQHF.

This clone was detected only a few times. With a far larger clone one base away, a read error is the likely cause. At the DNA level, this CDR3 is encoded by other sequences in the same sample as well. This chain joins TRGV9 and TRGJP. Matching the DNA to germline supplied the J gene, which TCRdb does not give. Germline V gives CDR1 GITISATS, CDR2 ISYDGTV (reference sequence). This CDR3 is built from 17 residues. Written as DNA, the CDR3 is TGTGCTTTGTGGGAGGTGGTAAGGGAGTTGGGCAAAAAAATCAAGGTATTT. Translating it yields CALWEVVRELGKKIKVF.